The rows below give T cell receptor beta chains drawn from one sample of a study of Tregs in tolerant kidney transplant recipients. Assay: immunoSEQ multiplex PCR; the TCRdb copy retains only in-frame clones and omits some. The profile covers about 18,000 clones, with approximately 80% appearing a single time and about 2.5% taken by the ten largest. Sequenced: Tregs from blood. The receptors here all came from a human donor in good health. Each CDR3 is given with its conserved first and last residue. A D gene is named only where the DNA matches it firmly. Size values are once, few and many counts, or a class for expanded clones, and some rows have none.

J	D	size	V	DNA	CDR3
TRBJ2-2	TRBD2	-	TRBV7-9	TGTGCCAGCAGCTTAACCGGGACTACCACCGGGGAGCTGTTTTTT	CASSLTGTTTGELFF
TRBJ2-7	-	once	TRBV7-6	TGTGCCAGCAGCAGGGGACGGTTCGACTACGAGCAGTACTTC	CASSRGRFDYEQYF
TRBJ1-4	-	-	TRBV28	TGTGCCAGCAGTTTTCTGCGGAAACTGTTTTTT	CASSFLRKLFF
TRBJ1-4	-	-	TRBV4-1	TGCGCCAGCAGCCCAACTCCCGGGACAACAAAAGGGCGGAACGAAAAACTGTTTTTT	CASSPTPGTTKGRNEKLFF
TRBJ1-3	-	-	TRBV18	TGTGCCAGCTCCCCAGGACCTTACTCTGGAAACACCATATATTTT	CASSPGPYSGNTIYF
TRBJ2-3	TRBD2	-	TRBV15	TGTGCCACCAGCAGATTTAGCCCGGGGGGGCGGGATACGCAGTATTTT	CATSRFSPGGRDTQYF
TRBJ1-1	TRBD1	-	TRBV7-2	TGTGCCAGCAGCGCAGATCCCAGGGGGCATGGTGAAGCTTTCTTT	CASSADPRGHGEAFF
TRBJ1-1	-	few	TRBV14	TGTGCCAGCAGCCGACTAGGTAGGACTGAAGCTTTCTTT	CASSRLGRTEAFF
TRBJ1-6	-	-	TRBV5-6	TGTGCCAGCAGCTTGGTGTCAGCAACCTCACCCCTCCACTTT	CASSLVSATSPLHF
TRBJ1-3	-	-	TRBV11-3	TGTGCCAGCAGCTTATTTTCTAGTGACTCTGGAAACACCATATATTTT	CASSLFSSDSGNTIYF
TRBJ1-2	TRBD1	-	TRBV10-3	TGTGCCATCACCCGCCAGTTAGACAGGGGTTCTGGCTACACCTTC	CAITRQLDRGSGYTF
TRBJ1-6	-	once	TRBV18	TGTGCCAGCTCACCACCGGGGGGGTCACCCCTCCACTTT	CASSPPGGSPLHF
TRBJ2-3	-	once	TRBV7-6	TGTGCCAGCAGCGCGAACCAGGGAAATACGCAGTATTTT	CASSANQGNTQYF
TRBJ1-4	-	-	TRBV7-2	TGTGCCAGCAGCTTATCGGGAACCCGGGGTCTCAATGAAAAACTGTTTTTT	CASSLSGTRGLNEKLFF
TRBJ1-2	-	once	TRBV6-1	TGTGCCAGCAGTGAAACCAGACAGGAGTTCACCTTC	CASSETRQEFTF
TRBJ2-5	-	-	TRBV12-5	TGTGCTAGTGGAGGAGGGGGCGCGGGAGAGACCCAGTACTTC	CASGGGGAGETQYF
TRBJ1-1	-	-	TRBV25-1	TGTGCCAGCAGTGAACGGGTGAACACTGAAGCTTTCTTT	CASSERVNTEAFF
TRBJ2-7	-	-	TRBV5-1	TGCGCCAGCAGCTTCTCGGACTTGCAACAGTACTTC	CASSFSDLQQYF
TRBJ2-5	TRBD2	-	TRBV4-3	TGCGCCAGCAGCCAAGATAGAACTAGCGGAGGACAAGAGACCCAGTACTTC	CASSQDRTSGGQETQYF
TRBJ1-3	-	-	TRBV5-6	TGTGCCAGCAGCTCCCCGGGACTCATTGATGTAAACACCATATATTTT	CASSSPGLIDVNTIYF
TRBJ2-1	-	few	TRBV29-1	TGCAGCGTTGAAGACCTCAGCCTAGGTAGGGGTGAGCAGTTCTTC	CSVEDLSLGRGEQFF
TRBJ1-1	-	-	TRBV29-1	TGCAGCGTTACGATCATGAACACTGAAGCTTTCTTT	CSVTIMNTEAFF
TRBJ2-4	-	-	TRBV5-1	TGCGCCAGCAGCACCGTGGGAGGACAAAACATTCAGTACTTC	CASSTVGGQNIQYF
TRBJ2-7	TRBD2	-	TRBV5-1	TGCGCCAGCGGACCAGGACTAGCGGCCTACGAGCAGTACTTC	CASGPGLAAYEQYF
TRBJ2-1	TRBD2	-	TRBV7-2	TGTGCCAGCAGCCTAAGCGGGGGTTCCTACAATGAGCAGTTCTTC	CASSLSGGSYNEQFF
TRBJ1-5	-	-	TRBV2	TGTGCCAGCAAGAGCCCAGGGAACAATCAGCCCCAGCATTTT	CASKSPGNNQPQHF
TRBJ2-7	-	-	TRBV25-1	TGTGCCAGCAGTGGGGTTAGATGGGGTGGAGAGCAGTACTTC	CASSGVRWGGEQYF
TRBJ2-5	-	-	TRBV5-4	TGTGCCAGCAGCCATTCGACAGGCCTCGAGACCCAGTACTTC	CASSHSTGLETQYF